This T cell receptor beta chain comes out of a study of blood T cell repertoires in COVID-19. Overall study: From the United States, Italy and Spain came samples of acute and convalescent COVID-19. PBMCs, B-cell-depleted T cells, or T cells were the source of the cDNA or gDNA that made up the material.

This CDR3 region has 12 residues. The germline V gene encodes CDR1 MNHEY and CDR2 SVGAGI. The V end was cut by 6 bases, the J end by 0 bases, with 5 bases between. Authors' analysis steps: Cell counts per sample came from amplifying reference gene primers. Here immunoSEQ multiplex PCR was the method, and the copy in TCRdb shows in-frame clones only, minus some. V, J and clone size derive from that table, while D and trimming were established from the DNA sequence. The table includes over 60,000 clones, roughly 87% detected once. The clonotype was recovered from a woman aged 45-60 years with active COVID-19. The V call is TRBV6-5, the J call TRBJ1-1, with D uncertain. Sample: peripheral blood. CDR3 protein: CASRQLNTEAFF. The DNA of the CDR3 is TGTGCCAGCAGACAGTTGAACACTGAAGCTTTCTTT.